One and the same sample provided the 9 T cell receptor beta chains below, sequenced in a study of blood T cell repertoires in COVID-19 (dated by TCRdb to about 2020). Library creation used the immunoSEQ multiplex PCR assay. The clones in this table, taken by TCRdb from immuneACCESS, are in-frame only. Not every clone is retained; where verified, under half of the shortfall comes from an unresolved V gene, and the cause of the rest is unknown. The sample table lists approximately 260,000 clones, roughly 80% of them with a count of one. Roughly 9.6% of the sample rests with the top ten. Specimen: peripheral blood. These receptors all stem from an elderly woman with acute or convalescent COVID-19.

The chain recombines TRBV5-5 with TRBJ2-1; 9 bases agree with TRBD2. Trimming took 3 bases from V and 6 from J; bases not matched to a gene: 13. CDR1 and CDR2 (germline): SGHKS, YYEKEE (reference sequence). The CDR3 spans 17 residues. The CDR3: CASSSLLGAGGANEQFF. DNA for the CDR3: TGTGCCAGCAGCTCCCTCCTGGGTGCGGGGGGGGCCAATGAGCAGTTCTTC.

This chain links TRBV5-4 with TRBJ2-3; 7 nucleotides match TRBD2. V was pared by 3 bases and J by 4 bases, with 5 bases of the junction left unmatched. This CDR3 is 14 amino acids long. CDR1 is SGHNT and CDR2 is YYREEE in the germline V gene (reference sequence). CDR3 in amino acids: CASSSWGRADTQYF. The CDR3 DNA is TGTGCCAGCAGCTCCTGGGGGAGGGCAGATACGCAGTATTTT.

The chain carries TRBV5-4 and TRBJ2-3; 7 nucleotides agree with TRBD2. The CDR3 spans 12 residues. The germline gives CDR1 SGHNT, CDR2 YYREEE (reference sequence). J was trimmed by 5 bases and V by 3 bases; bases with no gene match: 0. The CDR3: CASSWGGDTQYF. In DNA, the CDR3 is TGTGCCAGCAGCTGGGGGGGAGATACGCAGTATTTT.

CDR3 sequence reads: CASGAKNYGYTF. The CDR3, as DNA: TGTGCCAGCGGGGCAAAGAACTATGGCTACACCTTC. V usage is TRBV11-1 and J usage is TRBJ1-2; D perhaps matches TRBD1 (5 bases). V dropped 8 bases and J dropped 2 bases, with 9 bases sitting between them. The CDR3 contains 12 residues. Germline V gene sequence: CDR1 SGHAT, CDR2 FQDESV (reference sequence).

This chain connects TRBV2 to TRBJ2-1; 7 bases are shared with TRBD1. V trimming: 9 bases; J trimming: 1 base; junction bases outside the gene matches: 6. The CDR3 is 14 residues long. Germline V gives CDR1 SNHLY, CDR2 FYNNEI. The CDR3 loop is CASNRGWSYNEQFF. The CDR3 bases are TGTGCCAGTAACAGGGGCTGGTCCTACAATGAGCAGTTCTTC.

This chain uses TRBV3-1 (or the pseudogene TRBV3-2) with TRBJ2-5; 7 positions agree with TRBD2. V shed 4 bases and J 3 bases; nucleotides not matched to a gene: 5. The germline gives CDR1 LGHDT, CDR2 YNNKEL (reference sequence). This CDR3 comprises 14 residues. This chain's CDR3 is CASSPGTNKETQYF. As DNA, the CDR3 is TGTGCCAGCAGCCCCGGGACTAATAAAGAGACCCAGTACTTC.

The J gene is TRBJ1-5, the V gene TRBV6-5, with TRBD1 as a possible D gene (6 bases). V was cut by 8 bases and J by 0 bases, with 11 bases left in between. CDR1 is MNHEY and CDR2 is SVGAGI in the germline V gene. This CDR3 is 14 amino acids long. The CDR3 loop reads CASLGQFSNQPQHF. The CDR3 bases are TGTGCCAGCCTCGGACAGTTTAGCAATCAGCCCCAGCATTTT.

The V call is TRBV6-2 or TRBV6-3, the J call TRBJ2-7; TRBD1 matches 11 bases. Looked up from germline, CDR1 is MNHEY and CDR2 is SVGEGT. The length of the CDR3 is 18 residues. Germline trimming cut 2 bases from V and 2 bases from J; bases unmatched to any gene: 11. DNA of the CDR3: TGTGCCAGCAGTTACGGGGGGACAGGGGGTGTTTCGCCCTACGAGCAGTACTTC. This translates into CASSYGGTGGVSPYEQYF.

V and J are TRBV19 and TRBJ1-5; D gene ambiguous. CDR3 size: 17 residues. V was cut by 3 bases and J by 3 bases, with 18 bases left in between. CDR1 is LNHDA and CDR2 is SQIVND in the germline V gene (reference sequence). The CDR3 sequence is CASSMAGSQFINQPQHF. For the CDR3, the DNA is TGTGCCAGTAGTATGGCCGGGTCCCAGTTTATCAATCAGCCCCAGCATTTT.